The sequence of this T cell receptor (beta chain) was determined in a study of T cell responses to AZD1222 COVID-19 vaccine (dated by TCRdb to the early 2020s). A note on the overall study: TCR sequencing was performed for 230 to 250 trial participants, of whom some 200 were given two doses of AZD1222 and around 26 were given two doses of MenACWY control vaccine. Trial participants were enrolled by age into 18-55, 56-69 and 70-plus year subgroups, with around 150, 28 and 57 TCR-sequenced participants respectively.

Looking up the germline V gene yields CDR1 MGHRA and CDR2 YSYEKL. Trimming removed 1 base from V and 7 bases from J; the gene matches leave 4 bases unexplained. The CDR3 contains 15 residues, cysteine and phenylalanine counted. The CDR3 DNA has 45 bases and is translated from base 1. According to the study, the label for this sample's time point signals: about 28 days (+/-7) after the second vaccine dose. Taken with the paper, the label for treatment or condition translates to: meningococcal conjugate vaccine given as trial control. Samples from vaccinated people were obtained from the UK trials COV001 and COV002, which included a single-blind randomized controlled phase 2/3 trial of AZD1222 (ChAdOx1 nCoV-19) in healthy adults. For TCRbeta chain sequencing, PBMC samples were collected from trial participants at day 0 and at day 28 after the second dose. Results and caveats for the whole study, not just this receptor: No day 14 peak-response samples were available, so repertoires were characterized only after the peak T cell response. CD4 TCRs associated with the vaccine covered the entire spike protein, and the dominant responses were in regions 160-218 and 743-854. The 56-69-year group was small, and its depth increase did not reach significance, likely because of low power. Conclusions about previously exposed vaccinees are limited because only a handful of AZD1222 recipients were SARS-CoV-2 seropositive at baseline. Participants were mostly white British and included more females than males, and it was suggested by the authors that clonal diversity may have been underestimated. After two AZD1222 doses, both the breadth and the depth of spike-specific TCRs were significantly higher than at day 0 and than in MenACWY recipients. Reportedly, almost half of the unique spike-specific TCRs recognized epitopes lying outside the regions that are mutated in the B.1.351 and B.1.1.7 variants.

Worth noting for this clone: Its antigen is not yet known. Base qualities are not recorded, but no much larger clone differs from it by a single base.

The CDR3 regions of human TCRbeta chains were analyzed by immunosequencing. The original pipeline was this. TCRs in the repertoires were matched against a reference library of SARS-CoV-2-specific TCRs that had been generated with the MIRA antigen-specificity platform. Breadth meant the fraction of unique TCRs that were SARS-CoV-2-associated, whereas depth meant the fraction of total T cells that were SARS-CoV-2-associated. Using the MIRA data, every spike-specific TCR was mapped to the spike region that the TCR reacted to and assigned to either a CD4 or a CD8 class. Log10-transformed breadth and depth values were compared by one-way ANOVA with Sidak's multiple comparisons tests. As stored in TCRdb, this immuneACCESS dataset retains in-frame rearrangements with V and J assigned. A fraction of the clones does not appear; measured against another copy, unresolved V genes explain less than half of the discrepancy, and the remainder lacks a known reason. D and trimming were read from the DNA, whereas the V and J calls and clone size are those reported in that table. The sample has 130,000 or so clones on record, roughly 85% of them singletons. 7.9% of the sample lies in the top ten.

The material was peripheral blood, obtained 28 days after the second dose of the MenACWY control vaccine. This sequence originates from an adult who received the MenACWY meningococcal vaccine as a control. The sequence is built from TRBV4-1 and TRBJ2-1; 10 middle bases align to TRBD2. DNA sequence: TGCGCCAGCAGCCAAGCACTAGCGGGATTGAATGAGCAGTTCTTC. Its protein is CASSQALAGLNEQFF.